Listed below are T cell receptor beta chains from one sample, sequenced in a study of tumor-infiltrating lymphocytes in oesophageal squamous cell carcinoma. One entry per CDR3 protein results from TCRdb running MiXCR on the PCR reads. The sample shows 20,000 or so distinct CDR3 sequences, over 40% of them seen only once. The material sequenced was normal esophageal tissue next to the tumor. The receptors stem from a female donor with esophageal squamous cell carcinoma. The CDR3 runs from the conserved cysteine through the conserved F or W. Fields, in order: clone size, J gene, V gene, D gene, CDR3 protein, CDR3 DNA. D genes are given only for firm matches. Clone size appears in some rows only: once, few, many, or a class for an expanded clone.

abundance: -; j_gene: TRBJ1-5; v_gene: TRBV9; d_gene: -; CDR3aa: CASSVDGYSNQPQHF; CDR3nt: TGTGCCAGCAGCGTAGACGGTTATAGCAATCAGCCCCAGCATTTT
abundance: once; j_gene: TRBJ2-1; v_gene: TRBV5-1; d_gene: TRBD2; CDR3aa: CASSLDGTSGFNEQFF; CDR3nt: TGCGCCAGCAGCTTGGATGGGACTAGCGGGTTCAATGAGCAGTTCTTC
abundance: -; j_gene: TRBJ2-3; v_gene: TRBV10-3; d_gene: TRBD2; CDR3aa: CAISTSVLDTQYF; CDR3nt: TGTGCCATCAGCACTAGCGTTTTGGATACGCAGTATTTT
abundance: many; j_gene: TRBJ2-6; v_gene: TRBV7-3; d_gene: -; CDR3aa: CASSPPGSSGANVLTF; CDR3nt: TGTGCCAGCAGCCCGCCTGGGAGTTCTGGGGCCAACGTCCTGACTTTC
abundance: -; j_gene: TRBJ1-2; v_gene: TRBV28; d_gene: -; CDR3aa: CASSWRTIANYGYTF; CDR3nt: TGTGCCAGCAGTTGGAGGACAATCGCTAACTATGGCTACACCTTC
abundance: many; j_gene: TRBJ1-5; v_gene: TRBV28; d_gene: -; CDR3aa: CASSLGGSGQPQHF; CDR3nt: TGTGCCAGCAGTTTGGGGGGATCGGGGCAGCCCCAGCATTTT
abundance: -; j_gene: TRBJ1-2; v_gene: TRBV25-1; d_gene: -; CDR3aa: CASSIGTNYGYTF; CDR3nt: TGTGCCAGCAGTATCGGGACCAACTATGGCTACACCTTC
abundance: few; j_gene: TRBJ1-3; v_gene: TRBV6-1; d_gene: -; CDR3aa: CASRPDISGNTIYF; CDR3nt: TGTGCCAGCAGACCCGACATCTCTGGAAACACCATATATTTT
abundance: medium-sized; j_gene: TRBJ1-1; v_gene: TRBV10-3; d_gene: -; CDR3aa: CAIKSRGGVDTEAFF; CDR3nt: TGTGCCATCAAAAGCCGGGGAGGGGTAGACACTGAAGCTTTCTTT
abundance: -; j_gene: TRBJ1-4; v_gene: TRBV10-3; d_gene: TRBD1; CDR3aa: CAISVKGTGAINEKLFF; CDR3nt: TGTGCCATCAGTGTGAAAGGTACAGGGGCTATAAATGAAAAACTGTTTTTT
abundance: -; j_gene: TRBJ2-1; v_gene: TRBV7-9; d_gene: TRBD2; CDR3aa: CASSFPGLAGSNEQFF; CDR3nt: TGTGCCAGCAGCTTCCCCGGACTAGCGGGAAGCAATGAGCAGTTCTTC
abundance: -; j_gene: TRBJ1-1; v_gene: TRBV15; d_gene: -; CDR3aa: CATSRDNQGSTEAFF; CDR3nt: TGTGCCACCAGCAGAGATAACCAGGGGAGCACTGAAGCTTTCTTT
abundance: -; j_gene: TRBJ2-5; v_gene: TRBV19; d_gene: TRBD2; CDR3aa: CASSPGAVGLNGLARETQYF; CDR3nt: TGTGCCAGTAGCCCCGGGGCGGTTGGGCTAAATGGACTAGCGAGGGAGACCCAGTACTTC
abundance: many; j_gene: TRBJ2-7; v_gene: TRBV5-1; d_gene: -; CDR3aa: CASSPGVAYEQYF; CDR3nt: TGCGCCAGCAGCCCGGGGGTCGCCTACGAGCAGTACTTC
abundance: medium-sized; j_gene: TRBJ2-5; v_gene: TRBV28; d_gene: -; CDR3aa: CASSVDGGKETQYF; CDR3nt: TGTGCCAGCAGTGTGGACGGAGGAAAAGAGACCCAGTACTTC
abundance: -; j_gene: TRBJ2-1; v_gene: TRBV11-2; d_gene: -; CDR3aa: CASSIGQGNSPLHF; CDR3nt: TGTGCCAGCAGCATAGGGCAGGGCAATTCACCCCTCCACTTC
abundance: -; j_gene: TRBJ2-7; v_gene: TRBV30; d_gene: TRBD1; CDR3aa: CAWLIGTADYEQYF; CDR3nt: TGTGCCTGGCTGATCGGGACAGCGGACTACGAGCAGTACTTC
abundance: -; j_gene: TRBJ2-3; v_gene: TRBV19; d_gene: -; CDR3aa: CANPGTQYF; CDR3nt: TGTGCCAACCCGGGTACGCAGTATTTT
abundance: -; j_gene: TRBJ2-7; v_gene: TRBV2; d_gene: -; CDR3aa: CATRFGVASYEQYF; CDR3nt: TGTGCCACCCGGTTCGGGGTTGCGAGCTACGAGCAGTACTTC
abundance: many; j_gene: TRBJ1-5; v_gene: TRBV10-3; d_gene: -; CDR3aa: CAIIRNTNQPQHF; CDR3nt: TGTGCCATCATCAGGAATACTAATCAGCCCCAGCATTTT
abundance: many; j_gene: TRBJ2-3; v_gene: TRBV20-1; d_gene: -; CDR3aa: CSARDDQKAPDTQYF; CDR3nt: TGCAGTGCTAGAGATGACCAGAAAGCTCCAGATACGCAGTATTTT
abundance: -; j_gene: TRBJ2-1; v_gene: TRBV6-8; d_gene: TRBD2; CDR3aa: CASSGLAGGHRYNEQFF; CDR3nt: TGTGCCAGCAGCGGACTAGCGGGAGGTCATCGCTACAATGAGCAGTTCTTC
abundance: many; j_gene: TRBJ2-5; v_gene: TRBV19; d_gene: TRBD1; CDR3aa: CASSNPQGVQETQYF; CDR3nt: TGTGCCAGTAGTAATCCCCAGGGGGTCCAGGAGACCCAGTACTTC
abundance: medium-sized; j_gene: TRBJ2-7; v_gene: TRBV10-1; d_gene: -; CDR3aa: CASSESTAYEQYF; CDR3nt: TGCGCCAGCAGTGAGTCGACAGCCTACGAGCAGTACTTC
abundance: -; j_gene: TRBJ2-7; v_gene: TRBV7-2; d_gene: -; CDR3aa: CASSLGLSYNEQYF; CDR3nt: TGTGCCAGCAGCTTAGGGCTGTCCTACAATGAGCAGTACTTC
abundance: many; j_gene: TRBJ2-7; v_gene: TRBV28; d_gene: TRBD2; CDR3aa: CASSLSPAGAPYEQYF; CDR3nt: TGTGCCAGCAGTTTATCTCCAGCGGGAGCCCCCTACGAGCAGTACTTC
abundance: many; j_gene: TRBJ2-6; v_gene: TRBV27; d_gene: -; CDR3aa: CASSLSASGANVLTF; CDR3nt: TGTGCCAGCAGTTTATCGGCCTCTGGGGCCAACGTCCTGACTTTC